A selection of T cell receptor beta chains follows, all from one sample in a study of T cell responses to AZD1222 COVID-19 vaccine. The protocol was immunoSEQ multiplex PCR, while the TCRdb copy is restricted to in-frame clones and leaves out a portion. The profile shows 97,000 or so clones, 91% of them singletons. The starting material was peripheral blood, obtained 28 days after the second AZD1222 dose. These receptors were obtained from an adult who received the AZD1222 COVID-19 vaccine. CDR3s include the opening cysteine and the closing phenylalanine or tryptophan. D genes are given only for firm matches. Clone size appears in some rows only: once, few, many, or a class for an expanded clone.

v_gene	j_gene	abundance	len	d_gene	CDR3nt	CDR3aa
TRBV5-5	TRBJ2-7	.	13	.	TGTGCCAGCGGTTTCTGGAAACCCTACGAGCAGTACTTC	CASGFWKPYEQYF
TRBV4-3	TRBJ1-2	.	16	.	TGCGCCAGCAGCCAAGATCCCCAGCAATCTAACTATGGCTACACCTTC	CASSQDPQQSNYGYTF
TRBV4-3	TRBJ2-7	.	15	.	TGCGCCAGCAGCCAAGATCTGACTTCAGCCTACGAGCAGTACTTC	CASSQDLTSAYEQYF
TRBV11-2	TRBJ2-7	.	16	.	TGTGCCAGCAGCTTAGATAGCGGACCTAGCTCCTACGAGCAGTACTTC	CASSLDSGPSSYEQYF
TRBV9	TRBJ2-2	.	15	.	TGTGCCAGCAGCCTGTCGAGGCTGGACACCGGGGAGCTGTTTTTT	CASSLSRLDTGELFF
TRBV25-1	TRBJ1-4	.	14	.	TGTGCCAGCAGTGAATTCATCGCCGGTGAAAAACTGTTTTTT	CASSEFIAGEKLFF
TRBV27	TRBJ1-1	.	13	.	TGTGCCAGCAGGGCTTTTGGGGGGACTGAAGCTTTCTTT	CASRAFGGTEAFF
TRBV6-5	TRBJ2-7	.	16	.	TGTGCCAGCAGTTACTCTCCGATGGTTGGAACTTACGAGCAGTACTTC	CASSYSPMVGTYEQYF
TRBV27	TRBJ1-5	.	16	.	TGTGCCAGCAGTCTAGACAGGCCCAATAGCAATCAGCCCCAGCATTTT	CASSLDRPNSNQPQHF
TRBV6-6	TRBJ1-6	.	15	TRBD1	TGTGCCAGCAGTTACCGACAGGGAAACAATTCACCCCTCCACTTT	CASSYRQGNNSPLHF
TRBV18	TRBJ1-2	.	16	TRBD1	TGTGCCAGCTCACCTTCAGGACAGGGGGCGTCGTATGGCTACACCTTC	CASSPSGQGASYGYTF
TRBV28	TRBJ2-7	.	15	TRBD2	TGTGCCAGCAGTACTAGCGGGAGGGACTCCTACGAGCAGTACTTC	CASSTSGRDSYEQYF
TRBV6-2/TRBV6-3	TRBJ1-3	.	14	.	TGTGCCAGCAGTTACATGAGCTCTGGAAACACCATATATTTT	CASSYMSSGNTIYF
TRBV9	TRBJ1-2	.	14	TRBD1	TGTGCCAGCAGCGTATTCGACGAAGGGGGCGGCTACACCTTC	CASSVFDEGGGYTF
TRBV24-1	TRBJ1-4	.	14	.	TGTGCCACCAGTGACCATGGTCAAAATGAAAAACTGTTTTTT	CATSDHGQNEKLFF
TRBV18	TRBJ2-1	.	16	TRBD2	TGTGCCAGCTCAGCTGGCGGGACTAGCGGGGGTATTGAGCAGTTCTTC	CASSAGGTSGGIEQFF
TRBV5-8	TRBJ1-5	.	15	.	TGTGCCAGCAGCTCACAGGGATTTAGCAATCAGCCCCAGCATTTT	CASSSQGFSNQPQHF
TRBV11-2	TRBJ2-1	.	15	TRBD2	TGTGCCAGCAGCTTAGAAGCGGGATTTTACAATGAGCAGTTCTTC	CASSLEAGFYNEQFF
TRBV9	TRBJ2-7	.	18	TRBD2	TGTGCCAGCAGCCTCGGACCGGGACTAGCGGGAGAACTTAACGAGCAGTACTTC	CASSLGPGLAGELNEQYF
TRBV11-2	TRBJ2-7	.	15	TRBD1	TGTGCCAGCAGCAAAGGGCGGACAGGGTTATACGAGCAGTACTTC	CASSKGRTGLYEQYF
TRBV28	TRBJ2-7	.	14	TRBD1	TGTGCCAGCAGTTCGCGGGACAGGGTGGGAGAGCAGTACTTC	CASSSRDRVGEQYF
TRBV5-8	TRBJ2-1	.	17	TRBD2	TGTGCCAGCAGCTCTCTGTTCGGGACTAGCGTTTACAATGAGCAGTTCTTC	CASSSLFGTSVYNEQFF
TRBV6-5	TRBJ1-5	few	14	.	TGTGCCAGCAGCTCTGGGACCAGGAGTCAGCCCCAGCATTTT	CASSSGTRSQPQHF
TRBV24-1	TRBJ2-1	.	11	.	TGTGCCACCAGTGATTTGCAGGAGCAGTTCTTC	CATSDLQEQFF
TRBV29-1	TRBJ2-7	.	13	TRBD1	TGCAGCGTCACACCGGACAGGGGGTACGAGCAGTACTTC	CSVTPDRGYEQYF
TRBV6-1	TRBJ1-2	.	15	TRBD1	TGTGCCAGCAGTGAAGGTGGACAGGGCGGCTATGGCTACACCTTC	CASSEGGQGGYGYTF
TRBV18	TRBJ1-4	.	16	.	TGTGCCAGCTCACCTCGGCAAGGCACAACTAATGAAAAACTGTTTTTT	CASSPRQGTTNEKLFF
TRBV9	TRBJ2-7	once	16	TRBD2	TGTGCCAGCAGCGTAGGTCTAGCGGGAGAAAGCTACGAGCAGTACTTC	CASSVGLAGESYEQYF
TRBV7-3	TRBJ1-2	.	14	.	TGTGCCAGCAGCTTAAATGGAAGGTCCTATGGCTACACCTTC	CASSLNGRSYGYTF
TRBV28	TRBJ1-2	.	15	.	TGTGCCAGCAGCAGGGAAGGCCGAGGGGAGTGGGGCTACACCTTC	CASSREGRGEWGYTF
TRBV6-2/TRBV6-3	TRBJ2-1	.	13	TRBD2	TGTGCCAGCAGTCTAGCGGGAGGAAGCGAGCAGTTCTTC	CASSLAGGSEQFF
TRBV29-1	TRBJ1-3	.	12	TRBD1	TGCAGCGTTGAGGGACAGGGTAACACCATATATTTT	CSVEGQGNTIYF
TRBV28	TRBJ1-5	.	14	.	TGTGCCAGCAGTCCCCCTTTTAGCAATCAGCCCCAGCATTTT	CASSPPFSNQPQHF
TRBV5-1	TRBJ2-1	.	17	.	TGCGCCAGCAGCTTGGAGGGCGGGATGAGCTCCTACAATGAGCAGTTCTTC	CASSLEGGMSSYNEQFF
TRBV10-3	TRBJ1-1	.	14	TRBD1	TGTGCCATCAGTGATCAGGGGGCGAGGACTGAAGCTTTCTTT	CAISDQGARTEAFF
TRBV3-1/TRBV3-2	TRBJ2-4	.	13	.	TGTGCCAGCAGCCAAGTGGAGGGGAACATTCAGTACTTC	CASSQVEGNIQYF
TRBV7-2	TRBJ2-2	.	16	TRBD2	TGTGCCAGCAGCTCGTTACTAGCGGGGGGCACCGGGGAGCTGTTTTTT	CASSSLLAGGTGELFF
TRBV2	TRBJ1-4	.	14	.	TGTGCCAGCAGTGAGGGCGGGGTTTGGGAAAAACTGTTTTTT	CASSEGGVWEKLFF
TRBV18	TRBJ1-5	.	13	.	TGTGCCAGCTCACCCAGAGATAATCAGCCCCAGCATTTT	CASSPRDNQPQHF
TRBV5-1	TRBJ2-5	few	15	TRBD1	TGCGCCAGCAGCTTGGCCGGGACAGAGAAAGAGACCCAGTACTTC	CASSLAGTEKETQYF
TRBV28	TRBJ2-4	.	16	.	TGTGCCAGCAACTCACCGGGATCTCCAGCCAAAAACATTCAGTACTTC	CASNSPGSPAKNIQYF
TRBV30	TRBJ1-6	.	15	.	TGTGCCTGGAGTAAGCGAGACAGGAATAATTCACCCCTCCACTTT	CAWSKRDRNNSPLHF
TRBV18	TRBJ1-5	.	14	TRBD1	TGTGCCAGCTCAGTTGGGACAGGGGACCAGCCCCAGCATTTT	CASSVGTGDQPQHF
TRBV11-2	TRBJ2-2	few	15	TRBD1	TGTGCCAGCAGCTTAGGACAGGGGAGCACCGGGGAGCTGTTTTTT	CASSLGQGSTGELFF
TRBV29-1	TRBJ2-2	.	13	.	TGCAGCGTTGATACTATGAACACCGGGGAGCTGTTTTTT	CSVDTMNTGELFF
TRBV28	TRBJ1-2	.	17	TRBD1	TGTGCCAGCAGTTTATTGGGATCAGGACAGGGGGTCTATGGCTACACCTTC	CASSLLGSGQGVYGYTF
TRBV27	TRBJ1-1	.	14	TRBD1	TGTGCCAGCAGCCAACAGGGGGTATTCACTGAAGCTTTCTTT	CASSQQGVFTEAFF
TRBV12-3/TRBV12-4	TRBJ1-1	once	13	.	TGTGCCAGCACCCCCGACACTCAGATTGAAGCTTTCTTT	CASTPDTQIEAFF
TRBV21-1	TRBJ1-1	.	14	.	TGTGCCAGCAGCAGCAACCAGAAGAACACTGAAGCTTTCTTT	CASSSNQKNTEAFF
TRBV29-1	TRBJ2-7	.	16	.	TGCAGCGTTGTCGGAAATAGACTAGTTTCTTCCTACGAGCAGTACTTC	CSVVGNRLVSSYEQYF
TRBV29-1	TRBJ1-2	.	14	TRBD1	TGCAGCGTTGAGGGTGGTGGACAGGTCTATGGCTACACCTTC	CSVEGGGQVYGYTF
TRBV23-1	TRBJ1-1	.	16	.	TGCGCCAGCAGTCAAAGGGCCCACCGGGGGGACACTGAAGCTTTCTTT	CASSQRAHRGDTEAFF
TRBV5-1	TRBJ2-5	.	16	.	TGCGCCAGCAGCCGTGCCGGGCTAGCCGGCGGTGAGACCCAGTACTTC	CASSRAGLAGGETQYF
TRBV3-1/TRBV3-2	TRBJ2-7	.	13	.	TGTGCCAGCAGTCGGGACCAGGACCTGGAGCAGTACTTC	CASSRDQDLEQYF
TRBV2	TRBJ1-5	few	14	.	TGTGCCAGCAGTGAAGGGACGATAATTAAGACCCAGCATTTT	CASSEGTIIKTQHF
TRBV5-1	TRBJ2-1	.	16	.	TGCGCCAGCAGCATGGACCCCTACCGCCCCTACAATGAGCAGTTCTTC	CASSMDPYRPYNEQFF
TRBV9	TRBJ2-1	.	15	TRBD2	TGTGCCAGCAGCATTAGCGGGAGTCTCTACAATGAGCAGTTCTTC	CASSISGSLYNEQFF
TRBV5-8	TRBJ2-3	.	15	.	TGTGCCAGCAGCTCCCCGGGACACAACACAGATACGCAGTATTTT	CASSSPGHNTDTQYF
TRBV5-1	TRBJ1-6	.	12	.	TGCGCCAGCAGCGAGGAGGCGGGGACCCTCCACTTT	CASSEEAGTLHF